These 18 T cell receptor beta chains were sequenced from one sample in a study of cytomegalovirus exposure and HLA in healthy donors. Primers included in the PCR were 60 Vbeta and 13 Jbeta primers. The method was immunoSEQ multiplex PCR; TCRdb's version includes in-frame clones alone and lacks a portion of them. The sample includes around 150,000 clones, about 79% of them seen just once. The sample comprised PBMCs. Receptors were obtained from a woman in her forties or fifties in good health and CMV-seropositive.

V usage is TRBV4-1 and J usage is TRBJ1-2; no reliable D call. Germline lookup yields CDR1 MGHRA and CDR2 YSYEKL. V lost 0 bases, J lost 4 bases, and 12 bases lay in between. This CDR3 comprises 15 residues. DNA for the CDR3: TGCGCCAGCAGCCAAGATATAGGTGGGCTCTATGGCTACACCTTC. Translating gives CASSQDIGGLYGYTF.

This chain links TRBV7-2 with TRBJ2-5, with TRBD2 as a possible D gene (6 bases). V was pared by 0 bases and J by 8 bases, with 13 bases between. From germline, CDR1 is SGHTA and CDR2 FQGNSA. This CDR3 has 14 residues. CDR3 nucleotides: TGTGCCAGCAGCTTAGCGCGGAGGGGAGGTACCCAGTACTTC. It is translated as CASSLARRGGTQYF.

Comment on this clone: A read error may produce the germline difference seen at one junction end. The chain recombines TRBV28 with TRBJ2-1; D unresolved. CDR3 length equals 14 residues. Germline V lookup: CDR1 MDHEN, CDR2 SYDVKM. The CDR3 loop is CASSYSPSNNEQFF. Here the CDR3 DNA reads TGTGCCAGCAGTTACAGCCCCTCCAACAATGAGCAGTTCTTC.

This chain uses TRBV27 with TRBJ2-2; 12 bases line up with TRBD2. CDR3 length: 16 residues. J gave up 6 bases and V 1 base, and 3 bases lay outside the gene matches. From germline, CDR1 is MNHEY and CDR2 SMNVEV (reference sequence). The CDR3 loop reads CASSLFGLAGPGELFF. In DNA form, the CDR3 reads TGTGCCAGCAGTTTATTTGGACTAGCGGGACCCGGGGAGCTGTTTTTT.

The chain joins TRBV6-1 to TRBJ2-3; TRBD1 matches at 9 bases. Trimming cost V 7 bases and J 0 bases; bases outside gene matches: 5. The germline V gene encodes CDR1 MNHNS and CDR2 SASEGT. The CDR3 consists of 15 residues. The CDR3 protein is CASIRDRVSTDTQYF. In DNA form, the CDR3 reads TGTGCCAGCATACGGGACAGGGTGAGCACAGATACGCAGTATTTT.

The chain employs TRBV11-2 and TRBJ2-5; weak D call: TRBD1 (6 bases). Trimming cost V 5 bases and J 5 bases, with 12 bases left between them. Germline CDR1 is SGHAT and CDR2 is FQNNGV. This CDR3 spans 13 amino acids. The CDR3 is CASSASGEETQYF. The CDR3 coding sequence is TGTGCCAGCAGCGCATCAGGGGAGGAGACCCAGTACTTC.

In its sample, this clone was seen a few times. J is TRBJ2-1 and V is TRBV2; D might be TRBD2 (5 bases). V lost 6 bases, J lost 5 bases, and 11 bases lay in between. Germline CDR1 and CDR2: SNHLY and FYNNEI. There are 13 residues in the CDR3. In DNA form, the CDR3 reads TGTGCCAGCAGAGAGGGTTTGGACAATGAGCAGTTCTTC. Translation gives CASREGLDNEQFF.

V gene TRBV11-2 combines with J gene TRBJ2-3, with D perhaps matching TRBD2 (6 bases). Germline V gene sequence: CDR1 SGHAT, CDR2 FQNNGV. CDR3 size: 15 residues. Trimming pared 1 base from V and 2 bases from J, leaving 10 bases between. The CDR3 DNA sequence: TGTGCCAGCAGCTTAGCGGGAGAGAACACAGATACGCAGTATTTT. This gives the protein CASSLAGENTDTQYF.

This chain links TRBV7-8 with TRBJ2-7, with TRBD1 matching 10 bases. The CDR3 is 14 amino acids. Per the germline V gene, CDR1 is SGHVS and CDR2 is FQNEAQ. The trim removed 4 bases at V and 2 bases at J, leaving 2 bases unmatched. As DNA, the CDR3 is TGTGCCAGCAGCTATGGGACAGGGGCCTACGAGCAGTACTTC. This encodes CASSYGTGAYEQYF.

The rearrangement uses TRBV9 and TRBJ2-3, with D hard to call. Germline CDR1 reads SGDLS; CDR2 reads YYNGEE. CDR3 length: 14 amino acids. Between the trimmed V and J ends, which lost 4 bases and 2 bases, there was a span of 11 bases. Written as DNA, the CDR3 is TGTGCCAGCAGCACTATGTCCCCCACAGATACGCAGTATTTT. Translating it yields CASSTMSPTDTQYF.

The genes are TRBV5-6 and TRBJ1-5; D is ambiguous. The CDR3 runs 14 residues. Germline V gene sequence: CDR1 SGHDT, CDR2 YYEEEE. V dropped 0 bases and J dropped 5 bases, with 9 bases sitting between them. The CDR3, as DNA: TGTGCCAGCAGCTTGGGGCAGATTGATCAGCCCCAGCATTTT. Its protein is CASSLGQIDQPQHF. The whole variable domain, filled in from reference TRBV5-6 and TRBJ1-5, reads DAGVTQSPTHLIKTRGQQVTLRCSPKSGHDTVSWYQQALGQGPQFIFQYYEEEERQRGNFPDRFSGHQFPNYSSELNVNALLLGDSALYLCASSLGQIDQPQHFGDGTRLSIL.

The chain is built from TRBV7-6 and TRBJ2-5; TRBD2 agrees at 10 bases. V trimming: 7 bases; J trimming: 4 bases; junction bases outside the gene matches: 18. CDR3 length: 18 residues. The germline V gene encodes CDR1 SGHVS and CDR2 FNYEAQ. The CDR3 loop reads CASTRGLAGVGRIETQYF. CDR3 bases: TGTGCCAGCACCAGGGGTCTAGCGGGAGTCGGGAGGATAGAGACCCAGTACTTC. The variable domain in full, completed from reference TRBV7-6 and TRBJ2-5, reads GAGVSQSPRYKVTKRGQDVALRCDPISGHVSLYWYRQALGQGPEFLTYFNYEAQQDKSGLPNDRFSAERPEGSISTLTIQRTEQRDSAMYRCASTRGLAGVGRIETQYFGPGTRLLVL.

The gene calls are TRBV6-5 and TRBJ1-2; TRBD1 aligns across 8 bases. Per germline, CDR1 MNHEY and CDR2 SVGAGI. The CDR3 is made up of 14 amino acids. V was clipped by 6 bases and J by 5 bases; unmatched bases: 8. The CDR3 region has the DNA TGTGCCAGCAGCCAAGGACAGGGTAGTTATGGCTACACCTTC. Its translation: CASSQGQGSYGYTF.

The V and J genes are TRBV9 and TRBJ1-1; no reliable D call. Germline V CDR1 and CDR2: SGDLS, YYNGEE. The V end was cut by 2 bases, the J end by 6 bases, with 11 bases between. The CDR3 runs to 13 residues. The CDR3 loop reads CASSVGGDPEAFF. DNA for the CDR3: TGTGCCAGCAGCGTTGGAGGAGACCCTGAAGCTTTCTTT.

As DNA, the CDR3 is TGCAGCGCCTCGGACAGCTATAATTCACCCCTCCACTTT. It translates to CSASDSYNSPLHF. This chain joins TRBV29-1 and TRBJ1-6; D possibly corresponds to TRBD1 (6 bases). Per germline, CDR1 SQVTM and CDR2 ANQGSEA. This CDR3 spans 13 amino acids. V lost 7 bases and J 3 bases, leaving 10 bases between the germline ends. The full variable domain, in which reference TRBV29-1 and TRBJ1-6 provide the parts outside the CDR3, is SAVISQKPSRDICQRGTSLTIQCQVDSQVTMMFWYRQQPGQSLTLIATANQGSEATYESGFVIDKFPISRPNLTFSTLTVSNMSPEDSSIYLCSASDSYNSPLHFGNGTRLTVT.

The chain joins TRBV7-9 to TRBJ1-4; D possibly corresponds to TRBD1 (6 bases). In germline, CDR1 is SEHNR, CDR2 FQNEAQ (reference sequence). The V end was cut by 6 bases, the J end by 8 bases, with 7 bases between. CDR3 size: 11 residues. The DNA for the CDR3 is TGTGCCAGCAGTAGGGGGGAAAAACTGTTTTTT. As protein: CASSRGEKLFF.

The CDR3 DNA follows: TGTGCCAGCAGTGGGGAGGGGGCCGGGGAGCTGTTTTTT. It specifies CASSGEGAGELFF. The chain recombines TRBV2 with TRBJ2-2; the D gene is possibly TRBD2 (7 bases). The V gene's germline CDR1 is SNHLY and CDR2 FYNNEI. Trimming took 4 bases from V and 6 from J, leaving 9 bases between them. The CDR3 extends over 13 amino acids.

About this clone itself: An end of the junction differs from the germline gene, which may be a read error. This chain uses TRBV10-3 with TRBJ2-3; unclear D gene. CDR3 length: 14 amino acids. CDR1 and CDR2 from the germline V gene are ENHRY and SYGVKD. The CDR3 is CAISKSESTDTQYF. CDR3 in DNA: TGTGCCATCAGTAAGTCGGAGAGCACAGATACGCAGTATTTT.